The clone carrying this T cell receptor beta chain has just a few counts. These data belong to a study of T-cell reconstitution after alpha-beta-depleted transplantation in children. Unique molecular identifiers were incorporated during preparation of the TCRbeta library. TCRdb called the PCR reads again in MiXCR, with one record for every CDR3 protein. Here the sample spans 250,000 to 300,000 distinct CDR3 sequences, 9.9% being singletons. There are 15 residues in the CDR3. Germline V gene sequence: CDR1 ENHRY, CDR2 SYGVKD. V lost 2 bases to trimming and J lost 2 bases, with 11 bases between them. The source of this sequence is a human donor who donated a stem cell graft to a child with SCID. The specimen was PBMCs from the stem cell graft donor, collected from the stem cell graft. This chain links TRBV10-3 with TRBJ2-3; D may be TRBD2 (6 bases). The DNA for the CDR3 is TGTGCCATCAGTGAGGAGGCTAGCGCCACAGATACGCAGTATTTT. Translation gives CAISEEASATDTQYF.